Listed below are T cell receptor beta chains from one sample, sequenced in a study of control samples from healthy donors and cancer patients. The protocol was immunoSEQ multiplex PCR, while the TCRdb copy is restricted to in-frame clones and leaves out a portion. The sample shows 390,000 or so clones, 75% to 95% of them seen only once. Sequencing was carried out using PBMCs. These receptors were collected from a man aged 40-49 years with head and neck cancer. The CDR3 runs from the conserved cysteine through the conserved F or W. The D gene is left open where the match is weak. Clone size is given for some rows only: seen once, a few or many times, or a class if the clone is expanded.

TRBV18,NA,TRBJ2-7,15,TRBD1,CASSPGQGFEDEQYF,TGTGCCAGCTCACCCGGACAGGGTTTCGAGGACGAGCAGTACTTC
TRBV7-2,once,TRBJ2-7,12,NA,CASSSGRYEQYF,TGTGCCAGCAGTAGTGGGAGATACGAGCAGTACTTC
TRBV27,NA,TRBJ2-2,14,NA,CASSLSGHSGELFF,TGTGCCAGCAGTTTATCGGGACATTCCGGGGAGCTGTTTTTT
TRBV4-1,NA,TRBJ2-3,13,TRBD2,CASSQESSGDGYF,TGCGCCAGCAGCCAAGAATCTAGCGGTGATGGGTATTTT
TRBV5-4,NA,TRBJ2-5,15,NA,CASSLFVSGQETQYF,TGTGCCAGCAGCTTGTTCGTCAGCGGCCAAGAGACCCAGTACTTC
TRBV7-2,NA,TRBJ2-3,17,TRBD2,CASSPRLAGGSTDTQYF,TGTGCCAGCAGCCCGAGACTAGCGGGGGGGTCCACAGATACGCAGTATTTT
TRBV12-3/TRBV12-4,NA,TRBJ1-2,13,TRBD1,CASSRTGWNGYTF,TGTGCCAGCAGTAGGACAGGGTGGAATGGCTACACCTTC
TRBV3-1/TRBV3-2,NA,TRBJ1-4,17,NA,CASSQDLGDSYMGKLFF,TGTGCCAGCAGCCAAGATCTTGGAGACAGTTATATGGGGAAACTGTTTTTT
TRBV10-1,NA,TRBJ1-6,14,NA,CATLPGRPNSPLHF,TGCGCCACTCTTCCAGGGAGACCTAATTCACCCCTCCACTTT
TRBV30,NA,TRBJ2-7,15,NA,CAWISPAVSSYEQYF,TGTGCCTGGATTAGTCCGGCGGTGTCATCCTACGAGCAGTACTTC
TRBV30,NA,TRBJ2-2,12,NA,CASGRGSGELFF,TGTGCCTCTGGAAGAGGGTCCGGGGAGCTGTTTTTT
TRBV5-6,NA,TRBJ2-3,15,TRBD1,CASSLGGGASDTQYF,TGTGCCAGCAGCTTGGGAGGGGGCGCTTCAGATACGCAGTATTTT
TRBV18,NA,TRBJ2-3,14,NA,CASSPGQGADTQYF,TGTGCCAGCTCACCCGGGCAGGGCGCAGATACGCAGTATTTT
TRBV5-5,NA,TRBJ1-6,15,TRBD1,CASSPWDSRNSPLHF,TGTGCCAGCAGCCCATGGGACAGTCGTAATTCACCCCTCCACTTT
TRBV7-2,NA,TRBJ1-1,15,NA,CASSLEVKMNTEAFF,TGTGCCAGCAGCTTAGAAGTGAAGATGAACACTGAAGCTTTCTTT